This entry lists 23 T cell receptor beta chains sequenced from one sample in a study of T cell responses to AZD1222 COVID-19 vaccine. TCRdb's copy holds only in-frame clones and misses some; the assay was immunoSEQ multiplex PCR. This sample yields about 60,000 clones, of which roughly 84% are seen a single time; around 7.8% belongs to the top ten. Sequenced material: peripheral blood, taken on day 0 of AZD1222 vaccination. The receptor source for this set is an adult in good health.

This clone appeared a single time. The chain combines TRBV6-5 with TRBJ1-5; D is undetermined. Trimming removed 6 bases from V and 0 bases from J, with 6 bases in between. This CDR3 spans 13 amino acids. Germline assignment: CDR1 MNHEY and CDR2 SVGAGI. CDR3 nucleotides: TGTGCCAGCAGCAGGAGTAGCAATCAGCCCCAGCATTTT. Its translation: CASSRSSNQPQHF.

V usage is TRBV7-9 and J usage is TRBJ2-7; the D is unclear. CDR1 is SEHNR, CDR2 FQNEAQ, per germline (reference sequence). The CDR3 loop spans 12 amino acids. Trimming removed 6 bases at V and 0 bases at J, with 6 bases between. CDR3 residues: CASSRSSYEQYF. In DNA, the CDR3 is TGTGCCAGCAGTAGGAGCTCCTACGAGCAGTACTTC.

The genes are TRBV6-4 and TRBJ2-1, with a weak D call TRBD2 (7 bases). The V gene's germline CDR1 is MRHNA and CDR2 SNTAGT. CDR3 length equals 14 residues. The V and J ends lost 2 bases and 6 bases respectively, with 11 bases between them. This CDR3 reads CASSDVGGGNEQFF. The CDR3 DNA reads as TGTGCCAGCAGTGACGTAGGGGGGGGCAATGAGCAGTTCTTC.

This chain joins TRBV21-1 and TRBJ2-7. TRBV21-1 is given as a pseudogene. This CDR3 is built from 14 residues. DNA of the CDR3: TGTGCCAGCAGCAAAAGGATGGGACCCTACGAGCAGTACTTC. Protein sequence: CASSKRMGPYEQYF.

The rearrangement joins TRBV11-2 to TRBJ2-5; no reliable D call. The CDR3 has 15 amino acids. Trimming pared 1 base from V and 4 bases from J, leaving 13 bases between. Germline assignment: CDR1 SGHAT and CDR2 FQNNGV. CDR3 protein: CASSLVLAVGETQYF. DNA of the CDR3: TGTGCCAGCAGCTTAGTCTTGGCGGTAGGAGAGACCCAGTACTTC.

This sequence joins TRBV18 and TRBJ1-2; 10 nucleotides align to TRBD1. The CDR3 sequence is 16 residues long. The ends lost 3 bases at V and 2 bases at J; junction bases unmatched: 6. The V gene's germline CDR1 is KGHSH and CDR2 LQKENI. The CDR3 loop is CASSPLTGGGNYGYTF. The CDR3 DNA follows: TGTGCCAGCTCACCGTTGACAGGGGGCGGAAACTATGGCTACACCTTC.

The chain joins TRBV7-2 to TRBJ2-2; possibly TRBD1 or TRBD2 for D (5 bases each). V was cut by 5 bases and J by 8 bases, with 21 bases left in between. Germline values: CDR1 SGHTA, CDR2 FQGNSA. This CDR3 spans 16 amino acids. In nucleotides, the CDR3 is TGTGCCAGCAGCCCTAGGGCAGGTGGGGGTGTTGGGGAGCTGTTTTTT. Its protein product is CASSPRAGGGVGELFF.

This rearrangement joins TRBV9 to TRBJ2-1, with D possibly being TRBD1 or TRBD2 (5 bases each). Trimming took 3 bases from V and 4 from J, leaving 11 bases between them. The CDR3 length is 14 residues. Per germline, CDR1 SGDLS and CDR2 YYNGEE. The CDR3 sequence: CASSEGPIYNEQFF. As DNA, the CDR3 is TGTGCCAGCAGCGAGGGACCGATTTACAATGAGCAGTTCTTC.

The chain links TRBV19 to TRBJ1-1; D remains ambiguous. Trimming cost V 4 bases and J 3 bases, with 6 bases left between them. The V gene's germline CDR1 is LNHDA and CDR2 SQIVND (reference sequence). The length of the CDR3 is 12 residues. CDR3 nucleotides: TGTGCCAGTAGTAAACTATACACTGAAGCTTTCTTT. Amino acids: CASSKLYTEAFF.

The V and J genes are TRBV6-5 and TRBJ1-3; a weak D match, TRBD1 (6 bases). The V end was cut by 5 bases, the J end by 0 bases, with 11 bases between. The CDR3 contains 15 residues. Germline loops: CDR1 MNHEY, CDR2 SVGAGI. CDR3: CASSRQDHSGNTIYF. The CDR3 DNA follows: TGTGCCAGCAGTCGACAGGACCACTCTGGAAACACCATATATTTT.

DNA of the CDR3: TGTGCCAGCAGCTTACCGGGCCCGGGCTCTATTTCTAGCACAGATACGCAGTATTTT. Protein sequence: CASSLPGPGSISSTDTQYF. The chain recombines TRBV7-9 with TRBJ2-3, with unresolved D. Trimming took off 2 bases at V and 0 bases at J, with 21 bases between the two ends. The V gene's germline CDR1 is SEHNR and CDR2 FQNEAQ (reference sequence). There are 19 residues in the CDR3.

Written as DNA, the CDR3 is TGTGCCAGTAAGTGGTTGACCGGGGATACGCAGTATTTT. This gives the protein CASKWLTGDTQYF. The chain carries TRBV19 and TRBJ2-3; D is undetermined. CDR3 length equals 13 residues. Germline V gene lookup returns CDR1 LNHDA and CDR2 SQIVND (reference sequence). The V end lost 7 bases, the J end lost 6 bases, and 14 bases lay between the germline ends. Full variable domain (remainder filled in from reference TRBV19 and TRBJ2-3): DGGITQSPKYLFRKEGQNVTLSCEQNLNHDAMYWYRQDPGQGLRLIYYSQIVNDFQKGDIAEGYSVSREKKESFPLTVTSAQKNPTAFYLCASKWLTGDTQYFGPGTRLTVL.

The chain joins TRBV5-1 to TRBJ1-5; D is possibly TRBD1 (5 bases). Germline values: CDR1 SGHRS, CDR2 YFSETQ. There are 14 residues in the CDR3. V was cut by 3 bases and J by 3 bases, with 10 bases left in between. The CDR3 DNA reads TGCGCCAGCAGCTCCCAGGGAACCAATCAGCCCCAGCATTTT. This codes for CASSSQGTNQPQHF. Drawing the rest from reference TRBV5-1 and TRBJ1-5, the complete variable domain is KAGVTQTPRYLIKTRGQQVTLSCSPISGHRSVSWYQQTPGQGLQFLFEYFSETQRNKGNFPGRFSGRQFSNSRSEMNVSTLELGDSALYLCASSSQGTNQPQHFGDGTRLSIL.

The chain combines TRBV18 with TRBJ2-7, with TRBD2 matching over 8 bases. The CDR3 runs 14 residues. The trim removed 4 bases at V and 6 bases at J, leaving 8 bases unmatched. Germline lookup yields CDR1 KGHSH and CDR2 LQKENI. The CDR3 DNA is TGTGCCAGCTCACAGGGACTAGTCTCTGCCGAGCAGTACTTC. Translating gives CASSQGLVSAEQYF.

V is TRBV11-2 and J is TRBJ2-1; 9 positions match TRBD2. V trimming: 7 bases; J trimming: 7 bases; junction bases outside the gene matches: 17. This CDR3 is built from 17 residues. In germline, CDR1 is SGHAT, CDR2 FQNNGV. Here the CDR3 reads CASTPPSLAGGPNEQFF. As DNA, the CDR3 is TGTGCCAGCACCCCACCCTCCCTGGCGGGGGGGCCTAATGAGCAGTTCTTC. Supplemented by reference TRBV11-2 and TRBJ2-1, the full variable domain reads EAGVAQSPRYKIIEKRQSVAFWCNPISGHATLYWYQQILGQGPKLLIQFQNNGVVDDSQLPKDRFSAERLKGVDSTLKIQPAKLEDSAVYLCASTPPSLAGGPNEQFFGPGTRLTVL.

The J gene is TRBJ2-3, the V gene TRBV5-1; 8 bases are a match to TRBD2. Trimming at V came to 4 bases and at J to 6 bases, leaving 7 bases not matched to a gene. The CDR3 has 14 amino acids. Germline V lookup: CDR1 SGHRS, CDR2 YFSETQ. CDR3 amino acids: CASSTSGGGDTQYF. The CDR3 region has the DNA TGCGCCAGCAGCACCAGCGGGGGCGGCGATACGCAGTATTTT.

The rearrangement links TRBV6-5 to TRBJ1-2; TRBD1 is a possible D gene (6 bases). Looked up from germline, CDR1 is MNHEY and CDR2 is SVGAGI. The V gene lost 0 bases and the J gene lost 7 bases, with 9 bases spanning the gap. The CDR3 loop spans 13 amino acids. The CDR3 DNA reads TGTGCCAGCAGTTACTCCCAGGGGACTGGCTACACCTTC. The encoded protein is CASSYSQGTGYTF.

The V call is TRBV19, the J call TRBJ1-1; possible D gene TRBD1, 6 bases. CDR3 length equals 13 residues. Germline assignment: CDR1 LNHDA and CDR2 SQIVND (reference sequence). Trimming shortened V by 4 bases and J by 5 bases, and 11 bases separated the two germline ends. CDR3 sequence (DNA): TGTGCCAGTAGTAGCGGGGGCAGGACTGAAGCTTTCTTT. This translates into CASSSGGRTEAFF.

V and J are TRBV7-6 and TRBJ2-7; perhaps D is TRBD1 or TRBD2 (7 bases each). The CDR3 extends over 14 amino acids. V was shortened by 5 bases and J by 3 bases, with 14 bases between the two germline ends. CDR1 is SGHVS and CDR2 is FNYEAQ in the germline V gene. The CDR3 nucleotides read TGTGCCAGCAGCCGAGGGGGGGACAGCTACGAGCAGTACTTC. Its protein product is CASSRGGDSYEQYF.

The rearrangement uses TRBV7-8 and TRBJ1-5; a weak D match, TRBD1 (6 bases). Germline V lookup: CDR1 SGHVS, CDR2 FQNEAQ. CDR3 length: 15 amino acids. Between the trimmed V and J ends, which lost 5 bases and 3 bases, there was a span of 14 bases. The CDR3, as DNA: TGTGCCAGCAGCCAAAAGACAGGAAACAATCAGCCCCAGCATTTT. Translating gives CASSQKTGNNQPQHF.

The chain uses TRBV15 and TRBJ1-5; 8 bases map to TRBD1. Trimming removed 4 bases from V and 4 bases from J; junction bases left unmatched: 6. Per the germline V gene, CDR1 is LNHNV and CDR2 is YYDKDF (reference sequence). The CDR3 covers 15 residues. In DNA form, the CDR3 reads TGTGCCACCAGCAATTGGGACAGGCCTAATCAGCCCCAGCATTTT. Its protein product is CATSNWDRPNQPQHF.

This chain uses TRBV2 with TRBJ1-1; D gene unclear. CDR1 is SNHLY, CDR2 FYNNEI, per germline. The CDR3 sequence is 16 residues long. V lost 2 bases, J lost 3 bases, and 16 bases lay in between. DNA of the CDR3: TGTGCCAGCAGTGAAATTAGGGCCCTCGCGGACACTGAAGCTTTCTTT. Amino acid sequence: CASSEIRALADTEAFF.

V usage is TRBV2 and J usage is TRBJ1-6; D is undetermined. The germline CDR1 and CDR2 sequences are SNHLY and FYNNEI. This CDR3 region has 12 residues. The V end lost 6 bases, the J end lost 4 bases, and 4 bases lay between the germline ends. In DNA form, the CDR3 reads TGTGCCAGCAGGGGGTATAATTCACCCCTCCACTTT. It is translated as CASRGYNSPLHF. Drawing the rest from reference TRBV2 and TRBJ1-6, the complete variable domain is EPEVTQTPSHQVTQMGQEVILRCVPISNHLYFYWYRQILGQKVEFLVSFYNNEISEKSEIFDDQFSVERPDGSNFTLKIRSTKLEDSAMYFCASRGYNSPLHFGNGTRLTVT.